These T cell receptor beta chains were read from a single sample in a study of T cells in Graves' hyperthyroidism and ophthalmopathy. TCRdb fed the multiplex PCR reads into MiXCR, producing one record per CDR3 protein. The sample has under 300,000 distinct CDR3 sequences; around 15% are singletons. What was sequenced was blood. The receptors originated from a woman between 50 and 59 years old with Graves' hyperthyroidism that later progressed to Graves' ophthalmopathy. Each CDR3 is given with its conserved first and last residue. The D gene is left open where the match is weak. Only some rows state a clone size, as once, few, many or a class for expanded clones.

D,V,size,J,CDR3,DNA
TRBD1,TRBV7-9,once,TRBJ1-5,CASSRGTGGFNQPQHF,TGTGCCAGCAGCCGCGGGACAGGGGGCTTCAATCAGCCCCAGCATTTT
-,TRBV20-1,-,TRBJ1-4,CSARVLGTTNEKLFF,TGCAGTGCTAGAGTGTTGGGGACAACTAATGAAAAACTGTTTTTT
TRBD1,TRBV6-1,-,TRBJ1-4,CASSSPGQGGREKLFF,TGTGCCAGCAGTTCCCCAGGACAGGGAGGAAGGGAAAAACTGTTTTTT
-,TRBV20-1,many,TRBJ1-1,CSAISGQHTEAFF,TGCAGTGCTATCTCTGGACAGCACACTGAAGCTTTCTTT
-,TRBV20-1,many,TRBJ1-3,CSAPQPGLSGNTIYF,TGCAGTGCTCCTCAACCAGGGTTATCTGGAAACACCATATATTTT
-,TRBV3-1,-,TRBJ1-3,CASSQAHSGNTIYF,TGTGCCAGCAGCCAAGCCCACTCTGGAAACACCATATATTTT
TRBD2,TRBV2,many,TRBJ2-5,CASSEFAAGVGETQYF,TGTGCCAGCAGTGAATTCGCGGCGGGAGTTGGAGAGACCCAGTACTTC
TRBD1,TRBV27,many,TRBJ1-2,CAIGQGLRAGYTF,TGTGCCATTGGACAGGGGCTCCGGGCTGGCTACACCTTC
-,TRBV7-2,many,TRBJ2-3,CASSSNRASTDTQYF,TGTGCCAGCAGCTCAAATCGAGCTAGCACAGATACGCAGTATTTT
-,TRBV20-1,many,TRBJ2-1,CSAGIRNEQFF,TGCAGTGCTGGGATAAGGAATGAGCAGTTCTTC
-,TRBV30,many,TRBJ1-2,CAWSALGGDYGYTF,TGTGCCTGGAGTGCGCTCGGGGGAGACTATGGCTACACCTTC
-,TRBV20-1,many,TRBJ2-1,CSARDPYDYPLLGEQFF,TGCAGTGCTAGAGATCCTTACGACTACCCCCTATTGGGTGAGCAGTTCTTC
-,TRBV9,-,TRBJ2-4,CASGVGSSLADVAKNIQYF,TGTGCCAGCGGCGTAGGTAGCTCGCTAGCTGACGTAGCCAAAAACATTCAGTACTTC
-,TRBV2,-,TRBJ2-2,CASRGMQGGTGELFF,TGTGCCAGCAGGGGAATGCAGGGGGGCACCGGGGAGCTGTTTTTT
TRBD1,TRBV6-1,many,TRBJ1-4,CASNRQGGEKLFF,TGTGCCAGCAACAGACAGGGTGGGGAAAAACTGTTTTTT
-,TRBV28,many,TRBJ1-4,CASSLTGHSNEKLFF,TGTGCCAGCAGCCTGACGGGACACAGTAATGAAAAACTGTTTTTT
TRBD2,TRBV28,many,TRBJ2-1,CASTSFGIEREGYNEQFF,TGTGCCAGCACCAGTTTTGGGATTGAGCGGGAGGGCTACAATGAGCAGTTCTTC
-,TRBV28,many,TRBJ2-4,CASSFERILEGIQYF,TGTGCCAGCAGTTTTGAACGGATCCTTGAGGGCATTCAGTACTTC
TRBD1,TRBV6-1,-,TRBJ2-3,CASSPGTGGGDTQYF,TGTGCCAGCAGCCCCGGGACAGGGGGCGGCGATACGCAGTATTTT
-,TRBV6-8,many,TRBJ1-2,CASSYQGNYGYTF,TGTGCCAGCAGTTACCAGGGTAACTATGGCTACACCTTC
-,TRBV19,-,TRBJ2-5,CASSIFGLETQYF,TGTGCCAGTAGTATTTTTGGTTTGGAGACCCAGTACTTC